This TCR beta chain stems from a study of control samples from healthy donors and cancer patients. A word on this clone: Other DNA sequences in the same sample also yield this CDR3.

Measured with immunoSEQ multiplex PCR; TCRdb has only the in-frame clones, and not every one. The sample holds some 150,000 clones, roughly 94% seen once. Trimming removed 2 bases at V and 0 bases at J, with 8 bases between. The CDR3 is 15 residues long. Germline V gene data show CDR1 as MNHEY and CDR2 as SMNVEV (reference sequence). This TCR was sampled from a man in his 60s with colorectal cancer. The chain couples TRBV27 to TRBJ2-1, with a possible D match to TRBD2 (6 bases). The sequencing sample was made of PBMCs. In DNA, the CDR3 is TGTGCCAGCAGTTTAGACGGGAGCTCCTACAATGAGCAGTTCTTC. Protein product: CASSLDGSSYNEQFF.